What follows are 3 T cell receptor beta chains derived from one specimen sequenced in a study of T-cell reconstitution after alpha-beta-depleted transplantation in children. A library of TCRbeta sequences, prepared with unique molecular identifiers, was generated. TCRdb processed the PCR reads anew with MiXCR; each CDR3 protein has one entry. The sample lists about 830,000 distinct CDR3 sequences, 15% to 20% occurring once. The starting material was PBMCs, mostly from graft donor cells, obtained 360 days after TCRalphabeta/CD19-depleted stem cell transplant. These receptors were obtained from a male patient aged 10-17 years who had a stem cell transplant for acute lymphoblastic leukemia, so the T cells may come from the graft donor.

The chain couples TRBV6-5 to TRBJ2-5; D perhaps matches TRBD2 (5 bases). From germline, CDR1 is MNHEY and CDR2 SVGAGI. Deletions cut 1 base from V and 5 bases from J, with 11 bases between. The CDR3 covers 14 residues. CDR3 nucleotide sequence: TGTGCCAGCAGTTACTGGGCGACGGGGGAGACCCAGTACTTC. Translation: CASSYWATGETQYF.

This clonotype was recorded at least ten times. The chain recombines TRBV7-9 with TRBJ1-4; D ambiguous. This CDR3 contains 15 residues. Germline CDR1 and CDR2: SEHNR and FQNEAQ (reference sequence). Trimming took 1 base from V and 6 from J, leaving 12 bases between them. CDR3 nucleotides: TGTGCCAGCAGCTTAGTGTGGTCCGATGATGAAAAACTGTTTTTT. This gives the protein CASSLVWSDDEKLFF.

This clonotype was picked up many times. V usage is TRBV15 and J usage is TRBJ2-3; D is undetermined. The CDR3 consists of 15 residues. CDR1 LNHNV and CDR2 YYDKDF come from the germline V gene (reference sequence). V gave up 1 base and J gave up 0 bases, with 8 bases separating them. The CDR3 loop is CATSRVADSTDTQYF. Written as DNA, the CDR3 is TGTGCCACCAGCAGAGTCGCGGATAGCACAGATACGCAGTATTTT. The whole variable domain, remainder taken from reference TRBV15 and TRBJ2-3, is DAMVIQNPRYQVTQFGKPVTLSCSQTLNHNVMYWYQQKSSQAPKLLFHYYDKDFNNEADTPDNFQSRRPNTSFCFLDIRSPGLGDTAMYLCATSRVADSTDTQYFGPGTRLTVL.